Included here is one T cell receptor (beta chain) sequence, with context. The data derive from a study of beta chain features in type 1 diabetes. A heparinised blood draw that averaged around 0.12 L was obtained once from each donor. CDR3 length equals 19 residues. Germline CDR1 PRHDT, CDR2 FYEKMQ (reference sequence). Investigators reverse transcribed all isolated RNA, so they sequenced expressed TCRB transcripts. Here immunoSEQ multiplex PCR was the method, and the copy in TCRdb shows in-frame clones only, minus some. Among 620,000 or so clones listed, 15% to 17% were seen once. This sequence joins TRBV13 and TRBJ2-5; 12 bases match TRBD1. Matching the DNA end better, TRBJ2-7 makes the J call doubtful. The sample was naive CD4+ T cells from blood. This sequence was found in a man younger than 35 in good health. CDR3 sequence reads: CASSSRGTGGEVFSYEQYF. The CDR3 DNA reads TGTGCCAGCAGCTCGAGAGGGACAGGGGGCGAGGTTTTCTCCTACGAGCAGTACTTC.